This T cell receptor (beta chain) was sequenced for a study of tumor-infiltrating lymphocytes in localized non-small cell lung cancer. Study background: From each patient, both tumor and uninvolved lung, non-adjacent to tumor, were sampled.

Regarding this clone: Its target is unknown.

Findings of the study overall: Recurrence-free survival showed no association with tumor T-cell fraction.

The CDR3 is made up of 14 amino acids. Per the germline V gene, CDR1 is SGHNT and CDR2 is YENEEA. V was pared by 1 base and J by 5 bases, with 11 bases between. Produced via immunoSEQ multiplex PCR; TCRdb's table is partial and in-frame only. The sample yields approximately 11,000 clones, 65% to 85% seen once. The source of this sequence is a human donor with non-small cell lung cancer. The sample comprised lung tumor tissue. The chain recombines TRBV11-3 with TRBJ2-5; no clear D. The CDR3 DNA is TGTGCCAGCAGCTTAGGAGGCTTAGGGGAGACCCAGTACTTC. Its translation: CASSLGGLGETQYF.